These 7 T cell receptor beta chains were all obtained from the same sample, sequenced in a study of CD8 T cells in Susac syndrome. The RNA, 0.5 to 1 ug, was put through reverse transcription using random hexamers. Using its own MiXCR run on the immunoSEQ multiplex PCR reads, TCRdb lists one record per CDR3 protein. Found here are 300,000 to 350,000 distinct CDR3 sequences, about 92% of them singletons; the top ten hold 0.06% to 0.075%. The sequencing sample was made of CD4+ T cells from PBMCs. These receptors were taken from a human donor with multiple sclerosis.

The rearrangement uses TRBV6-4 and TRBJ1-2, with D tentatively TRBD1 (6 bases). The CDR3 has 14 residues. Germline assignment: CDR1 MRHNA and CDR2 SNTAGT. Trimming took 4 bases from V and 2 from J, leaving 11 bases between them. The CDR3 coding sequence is TGTGCCAGCAGTGTAGAGAGGGGGAACTATGGCTACACCTTC. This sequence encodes CASSVERGNYGYTF.

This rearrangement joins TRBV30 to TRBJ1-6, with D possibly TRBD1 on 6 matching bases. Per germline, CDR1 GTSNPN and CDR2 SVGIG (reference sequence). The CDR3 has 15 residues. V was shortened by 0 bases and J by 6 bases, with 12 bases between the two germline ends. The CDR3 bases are TGTGCCTGGAGTGTACTTGAGGGGGGTAATTCACCCCTCCACTTT. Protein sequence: CAWSVLEGGNSPLHF.

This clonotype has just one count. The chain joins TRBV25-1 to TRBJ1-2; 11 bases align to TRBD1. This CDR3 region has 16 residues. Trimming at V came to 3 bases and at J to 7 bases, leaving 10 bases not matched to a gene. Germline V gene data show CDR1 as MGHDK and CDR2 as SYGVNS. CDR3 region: CASSDPGQGVIGGYTF. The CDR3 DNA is TGTGCCAGCAGTGATCCGGGACAGGGGGTAATTGGTGGCTACACCTTC.

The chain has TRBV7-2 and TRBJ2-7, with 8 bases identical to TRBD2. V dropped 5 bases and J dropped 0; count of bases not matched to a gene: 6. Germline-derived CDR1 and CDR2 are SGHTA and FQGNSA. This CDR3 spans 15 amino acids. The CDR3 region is CASSHSGAPSYEQYF. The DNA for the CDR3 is TGTGCCAGCAGCCATAGCGGGGCGCCCTCCTACGAGCAGTACTTC. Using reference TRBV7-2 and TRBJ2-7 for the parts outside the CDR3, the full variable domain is GAGVSQSPSNKVTEKGKDVELRCDPISGHTALYWYRQSLGQGLEFLIYFQGNSAPDKSGLPSDRFSAERTGGSVSTLTIQRTQQEDSAVYLCASSHSGAPSYEQYFGPGTRLTVT.

CDR3 coding DNA: TGCAGTGCTAGCGCTAGATCGAACACTGAAGCTTTCTTT. Protein product: CSASARSNTEAFF. The chain carries TRBV20-1 and TRBJ1-1; D ambiguous. Trimming took off 3 bases at V and 1 base at J, with 9 bases between the two ends. This CDR3 spans 13 amino acids. Germline V gives CDR1 DFQATT, CDR2 SNEGSKA (reference sequence).

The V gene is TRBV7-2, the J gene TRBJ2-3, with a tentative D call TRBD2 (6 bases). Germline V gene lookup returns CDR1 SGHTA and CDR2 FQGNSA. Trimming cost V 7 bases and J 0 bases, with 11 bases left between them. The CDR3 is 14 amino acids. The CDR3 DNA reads TGTGCCAGCACCTTTAGCGGTAGCACAGATACGCAGTATTTT. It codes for CASTFSGSTDTQYF.

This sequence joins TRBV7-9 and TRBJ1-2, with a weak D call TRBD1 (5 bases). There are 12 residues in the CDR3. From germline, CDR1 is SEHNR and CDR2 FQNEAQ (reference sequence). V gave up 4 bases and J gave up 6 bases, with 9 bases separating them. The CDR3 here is CASSYVGDGYTF. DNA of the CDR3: TGTGCCAGCAGCTATGTAGGGGATGGCTACACCTTC.